This is a list of T cell receptor beta chains from one sample in a study of early T cells in non-severe SARS-CoV-2 infection. Using its own MiXCR run on the 5' RACE reads, TCRdb lists one record per CDR3 protein. The sample holds some 80,000 distinct CDR3 sequences, 9.5% to 15% seen once. Sequenced input: whole blood. Receptors originate from an adult who was a healthcare worker with PCR-confirmed SARS-CoV-2 infection or an uninfected control (not recorded which). Each CDR3 is given with its conserved first and last residue. A D gene is named only where the DNA matches it firmly. Size values are once, few and many counts, or a class for expanded clones, and some rows have none.

CDR3 length	V gene	D gene	clone size	J gene	CDR3 protein	CDR3 DNA
15	TRBV15	-	-	TRBJ2-7	CATSRDIGSSYEQYF	TGTGCCACCAGCAGAGATATTGGTAGCTCCTACGAGCAGTACTTC
13	TRBV27	-	-	TRBJ2-3	CASSPSGTDTQYF	TGTGCCAGCAGTCCTTCGGGAACAGATACGCAGTATTTT
14	TRBV5-1	-	few	TRBJ2-3	CASSRDGLRDTQYF	TGCGCCAGCAGCAGGGACGGCCTAAGGGATACGCAGTATTTT
15	TRBV28	TRBD2	-	TRBJ2-3	CASSYSGTSTDTQYF	TGTGCCAGCAGCTATAGCGGGACCAGCACAGATACGCAGTATTTT
17	TRBV3-1	-	-	TRBJ2-1	CASSQQPGISYHNEQFF	TGTGCCAGCAGCCAACAACCCGGGATATCATACCACAATGAGCAGTTCTTC
13	TRBV5-1	-	few	TRBJ2-1	CASSIQGYNEQFF	TGCGCCAGCAGCATCCAGGGCTACAATGAGCAGTTCTTC
15	TRBV19	TRBD1	few	TRBJ1-5	CASETGAGSNQPQHF	TGTGCCAGTGAGACAGGGGCTGGCAGCAATCAGCCCCAGCATTTT
18	TRBV11-1	-	-	TRBJ2-1	CASSLRGSSGFSYNEQFF	TGTGCCAGCAGCTTAAGGGGGTCTAGCGGCTTCTCCTACAATGAGCAGTTCTTC
13	TRBV18	-	few	TRBJ2-5	CASSPQGSETQYF	TGTGCCAGCTCACCACAAGGGTCGGAGACCCAGTACTTC
15	TRBV6-1	-	many	TRBJ1-4	CAIKAPALLNEKLFF	TGTGCCATCAAAGCCCCCGCACTCCTGAATGAAAAACTGTTTTTT
11	TRBV28	-	-	TRBJ2-3	CASSRSDTQYF	TGTGCCAGCAGTAGGTCGGATACGCAGTATTTT
15	TRBV12-3/TRBV12-4	-	few	TRBJ2-3	CASSKLGRGADTQYF	TGTGCCAGCAGTAAATTGGGGAGAGGGGCAGATACGCAGTATTTT
18	TRBV5-1	TRBD2	-	TRBJ2-1	CASSLERRGYSDYNEQFF	TGCGCCAGCAGCTTGGAGCGGCGGGGGTACTCTGACTACAATGAGCAGTTCTTC
16	TRBV24-1	-	few	TRBJ1-5	CATSDPRTEYGQPQHF	TGTGCCACCAGTGATCCTAGGACAGAGTATGGACAGCCCCAGCATTTT
13	TRBV16	TRBD1	-	TRBJ2-7	CASSPDRDYEQYF	TGTGCCAGCAGCCCGGACAGGGACTACGAGCAGTACTTC
13	TRBV6-1	-	few	TRBJ1-2	CASSRLGSSGYTF	TGTGCCAGCAGCCGACTAGGCTCGAGTGGCTACACCTTC
17	TRBV30	TRBD1	many	TRBJ2-3	CAWRAGTGGFGTDTQYF	TGTGCCTGGAGGGCCGGGACAGGGGGGTTCGGCACAGATACGCAGTATTTT
10	TRBV29-1	-	-	TRBJ2-7	CSVGGIEQYF	TGCAGCGTTGGAGGCATAGAGCAGTACTTC
14	TRBV19	-	-	TRBJ1-1	CASFGVGLNTEAFF	TGTGCCAGTTTCGGGGTGGGGCTGAACACTGAAGCTTTCTTT
12	TRBV25-1	-	few	TRBJ2-3	CASTGLGDTQYF	TGTGCCAGTACAGGGTTAGGAGATACGCAGTATTTT
12	TRBV28	-	few	TRBJ1-1	CASSFRDYEAFF	TGTGCCAGCAGTTTTAGGGATTATGAAGCTTTCTTT
13	TRBV27	TRBD2	-	TRBJ2-1	CASSVAGFNEQFF	TGTGCCAGCAGCGTAGCGGGGTTCAATGAGCAGTTCTTC
16	TRBV28	-	few	TRBJ2-7	CASSLWARLRGYEQYF	TGTGCCAGCAGTTTATGGGCTCGACTAAGGGGCTACGAGCAGTACTTC
14	TRBV29-1	-	few	TRBJ1-2	CSVQGTPSNYGYTF	TGCAGCGTTCAAGGGACCCCGTCGAACTATGGCTACACCTTC
13	TRBV29-1	TRBD1	-	TRBJ2-7	CSVVGQGPYEQYF	TGCAGCGTTGTGGGACAGGGACCCTACGAGCAGTACTTC
13	TRBV29-1	-	many	TRBJ1-6	CSVRPRNNSPLHF	TGCAGCGTTCGACCCAGGAATAATTCACCCCTCCACTTT
18	TRBV24-1	-	many	TRBJ2-7	CATRFLPSPREVGYEQYF	TGTGCCACCAGATTCCTCCCCTCCCCACGGGAAGTTGGGTACGAGCAGTACTTC
16	TRBV20-1	TRBD2	-	TRBJ2-1	CSARVGTSGTYNEQFF	TGCAGTGCTAGAGTGGGGACTAGCGGAACCTACAATGAGCAGTTCTTC
15	TRBV5-4	-	few	TRBJ2-2	CASSLGTVNTGELFF	TGTGCCAGCAGCTTGGGAACGGTGAACACCGGGGAGCTGTTTTTT
14	TRBV7-9	-	many	TRBJ2-3	CASSFPTGEGEQYF	TGTGCCAGCAGCTTCCCTACCGGGGAAGGGGAGCAGTATTTT
17	TRBV6-1	TRBD2	many	TRBJ2-7	CASSETALTSGRYEQYF	TGTGCCAGCAGTGAGACAGCACTGACTAGCGGGAGATACGAGCAGTACTTC
12	TRBV7-9	-	many	TRBJ1-1	CASRLGGTEAFF	TGTGCCAGCAGACTGGGGGGCACTGAAGCTTTCTTT
13	TRBV29-1	-	few	TRBJ1-3	CSVGHTSGNTIYF	TGCAGCGTTGGACATACCTCTGGAAACACCATATATTTT
16	TRBV7-8	TRBD2	many	TRBJ2-1	CASSSKTAGDYNEQFF	TGTGCCAGCAGCTCCAAAACAGCGGGAGACTACAATGAGCAGTTCTTC
15	TRBV24-1	-	-	TRBJ2-3	CATSESGKSTDTQYF	TGTGCCACCAGTGAATCAGGGAAAAGTACAGATACGCAGTATTTT
14	TRBV7-8	-	many	TRBJ1-1	CASSPGRPRTEAFF	TGTGCCAGCAGCCCCGGGAGACCGAGGACTGAAGCTTTCTTT
13	TRBV28	-	many	TRBJ2-1	CASSFLAPPWQFF	TGTGCCAGCAGTTTTTTGGCCCCACCGTGGCAGTTCTTC
10	TRBV29-1	-	few	TRBJ1-1	CSVDIGEAFF	TGCAGCGTGGACATAGGGGAAGCTTTCTTT
17	TRBV7-2	TRBD1	many	TRBJ1-3	CASSFRQQGASGNTIYF	TGTGCCAGCAGCTTCCGACAACAGGGGGCGTCAGGAAACACCATATATTTT
13	TRBV20-1	-	-	TRBJ2-3	CSARAVITDTQYF	TGCAGTGCTAGAGCCGTTATCACAGATACGCAGTATTTT
16	TRBV9	TRBD2	many	TRBJ2-1	CASSVGAGGGYNEQFF	TGTGCCAGCAGCGTGGGAGCGGGAGGAGGTTACAATGAGCAGTTCTTC
18	TRBV19	-	few	TRBJ2-4	CASSIYPQGGRAKNIQYF	TGTGCCAGTAGTATTTACCCCCAAGGGGGGCGAGCCAAAAACATTCAGTACTTC